Shown below are 29 T cell receptor beta chains from a single sample sequenced in a study of OX40 agonist ivuxolimab in advanced cancers. Sequenced by immunoSEQ multiplex PCR; TCRdb stores in-frame clones only, minus some. The sample includes tens of thousands of clones, approximately 90% seen only once; the top ten take roughly 1%. Sample: CD4+ or CD8+ T cells sorted from blood, taken in a trial of the OX40 agonist ivuxolimab. Receptor source: an adult with an advanced solid tumor such as melanoma, head and neck, liver or kidney cancer.

The chain joins TRBV19 to TRBJ1-1; 10 nucleotides line up with TRBD1. The germline V gene encodes CDR1 LNHDA and CDR2 SQIVND (reference sequence). Germline trimming cut 5 bases from V and 1 base from J; bases unmatched to any gene: 7. CDR3 length: 16 residues. The CDR3 bases are TGTGCCAGTAGTGTCCTCAGGGACAGGGGGAACACTGAAGCTTTCTTT. Translating it yields CASSVLRDRGNTEAFF.

The rearrangement links TRBV6-6 to TRBJ2-5; D is unresolved. The CDR3 has 11 amino acids. The germline V gene has CDR1 MNHNY and CDR2 SVGAGI (reference sequence). V lost 2 bases to trimming and J lost 4 bases, with 2 bases between them. CDR3 amino acids: CASSYRETQYF. The CDR3, as DNA: TGTGCCAGCAGTTACCGAGAGACCCAGTACTTC.

The genes are TRBV10-3 and TRBJ1-3, with D possibly matching TRBD1 (6 bases). With 2 bases removed from V and 4 bases from J, the gap between germline ends came to 9 bases. Germline V gene sequence: CDR1 ENHRY, CDR2 SYGVKD. CDR3 length: 14 amino acids. The CDR3 loop reads CAISESGTGNTIYF. Here the CDR3 DNA reads TGTGCCATCAGTGAGAGCGGGACAGGAAACACCATATATTTT.

The CDR3 region is CASSPTGLNTEAFF. CDR3 DNA: TGTGCCAGCTCGCCAACAGGGCTGAACACTGAAGCTTTCTTT. The chain employs TRBV18 and TRBJ1-1; TRBD1 might be the D (6 bases). This CDR3 region has 14 residues. V gave up 6 bases and J gave up 0 bases, with 11 bases separating them. CDR1 and CDR2 from the germline V gene are KGHSH and LQKENI. Looking up the rest from reference TRBV18 and TRBJ1-1 gives the full variable domain: NAGVMQNPRHLVRRRGQEARLRCSPMKGHSHVYWYRQLPEEGLKFMVYLQKENIIDESGMPKERFSAEFPKEGPSILRIQQVVRGDSAAYFCASSPTGLNTEAFFGQGTRLTVV.

This sequence joins TRBV30 and TRBJ1-5; D is perhaps TRBD1 (6 bases). The CDR3 runs 14 residues. V was cut by 3 bases and J by 2 bases, with 11 bases left in between. CDR1 and CDR2 (germline): GTSNPN, SVGIG (reference sequence). In nucleotides, the CDR3 is TGTGCCTGGAGCCCGAGACAGGGCAATCAGCCCCAGCATTTT. Protein: CAWSPRQGNQPQHF.

The chain carries TRBV10-1 and TRBJ1-3; D is uncertain. Germline values: CDR1 WNHNN, CDR2 SYGVQD (reference sequence). The CDR3 covers 15 residues. V lost 0 bases to trimming and J lost 4 bases, with 10 bases between them. This chain's CDR3 is CASSESRVTGNTIYF. The CDR3 nucleotides are TGCGCCAGCAGTGAGTCTCGGGTGACGGGAAACACCATATATTTT.

The chain links TRBV10-2 to TRBJ1-5, with D perhaps TRBD1 (5 bases). This CDR3 is 14 amino acids long. V lost 11 bases, J lost 3 bases, and 17 bases lay in between. Germline V gene data show CDR1 as WSHSY and CDR2 as SAAADI. In DNA form, the CDR3 reads TGCGCCCGCGGGGACCCTACGACCAATCAGCCCCAGCATTTT. Amino acid sequence: CARGDPTTNQPQHF.

In its sample, this clone was seen once. In DNA, the CDR3 is TGTGCCAGCAGTGGACTAGCGGGGACAGATACGCAGTATTTT. Amino acid sequence: CASSGLAGTDTQYF. The V gene is TRBV2, the J gene TRBJ2-3; 11 bases align to TRBD2. The germline V gene encodes CDR1 SNHLY and CDR2 FYNNEI. The CDR3 spans 14 residues. The trim removed 4 bases at V and 3 bases at J, leaving 0 bases unmatched.

This chain joins TRBV6-1 and TRBJ1-5, with D maybe TRBD1 (5 bases). The CDR3 runs 14 residues. V lost 6 bases and J 3 bases, leaving 12 bases between the germline ends. CDR1 is MNHNS and CDR2 is SASEGT in the germline V gene. The CDR3 DNA is TGTGCCAGCAGGCCCGGGGACGACAATCAGCCCCAGCATTTT. Residues: CASRPGDDNQPQHF.

This chain links TRBV20-1 with TRBJ2-7, with D perhaps TRBD1 (5 bases). The CDR3 is 11 residues long. Germline V CDR1 and CDR2: DFQATT, SNEGSKA (reference sequence). The germline V and J ends were trimmed by 8 bases and 6 bases, with 14 bases remaining between them. The CDR3, as DNA: TGCAGTTCCAGAATGGGGCGCGAGCAGTACTTC. Translated, it gives CSSRMGREQYF.

The chain carries TRBV6-1 and TRBJ1-1; a possible D gene is TRBD1 (5 bases). V was shortened by 2 bases and J by 3 bases, with 13 bases between the two germline ends. This CDR3 spans 15 amino acids. The germline V gene has CDR1 MNHNS and CDR2 SASEGT. The CDR3 loop reads CASSERDGAYTEAFF. The CDR3 region has the DNA TGTGCCAGCAGTGAAAGGGATGGGGCTTACACTGAAGCTTTCTTT.

The V gene is TRBV28, the J gene TRBJ1-2; a possible D gene is TRBD1 (5 bases). In germline, CDR1 is MDHEN, CDR2 SYDVKM. V dropped 2 bases and J dropped 4 bases, with 11 bases sitting between them. The CDR3 is 14 residues long. The CDR3 DNA reads as TGTGCCAGCAGTTTACCAGGGTTTGTCTATGGCTACACCTTC. Translation gives CASSLPGFVYGYTF.

The V and J genes are TRBV7-9 and TRBJ2-7; D might be TRBD1 (5 bases). Germline V gives CDR1 SEHNR, CDR2 FQNEAQ (reference sequence). Trimming stripped 8 bases from V and 2 bases from J, with 13 bases between. The CDR3 covers 13 residues. The CDR3 DNA is TGTGCCAGCCTCCTGGCAGGGACCTACGAGCAGTACTTC. It encodes CASLLAGTYEQYF.

This clone has just one count. The chain links TRBV5-4 to TRBJ1-1; 9 nucleotides line up with TRBD1. This CDR3 has 14 residues. V trimming: 0 bases; J trimming: 5 bases; junction bases outside the gene matches: 2. CDR1 and CDR2 from the germline V gene are SGHNT and YYREEE (reference sequence). The CDR3 reads CASSLVGQGTEAFF. CDR3 nucleotides: TGTGCCAGCAGCTTGGTGGGACAGGGTACTGAAGCTTTCTTT.

The genes are TRBV27 and TRBJ1-2; the D is unclear. V dropped 6 bases and J dropped 4 bases, with 18 bases sitting between them. Per germline, CDR1 MNHEY and CDR2 SMNVEV (reference sequence). The CDR3 loop spans 15 amino acids. Here the CDR3 reads CASSQNTLRLYGYTF. For the CDR3, the DNA is TGTGCCAGCAGCCAAAACACCCTGCGGCTCTATGGCTACACCTTC.

V is TRBV9 and J is TRBJ2-5; 11 nucleotides match TRBD2. The CDR3 length is 15 residues. V shed 1 base, J shed 5 bases, and the junction held 4 bases outside the gene matches. Germline V gene data show CDR1 as SGDLS and CDR2 as YYNGEE. The CDR3 region is CASSVIAGGSETQYF. The CDR3, as DNA: TGTGCCAGCAGCGTAATAGCGGGAGGGAGCGAGACCCAGTACTTC.

This rearrangement joins TRBV7-3 to TRBJ2-5; tentative D call: TRBD2 (6 bases). The germline V gene has CDR1 SGHTA and CDR2 FQGTGA. The CDR3 is 14 amino acids. V gave up 5 bases and J gave up 4 bases, with 14 bases separating them. The CDR3 nucleotides read TGTGCCAGCAGCCCCGGGGGAGCGGGAGAGACCCAGTACTTC. Translated: CASSPGGAGETQYF.

J is TRBJ1-5 and V is TRBV6-4; D is undetermined. Trimming shortened V by 3 bases and J by 4 bases, and 10 bases separated the two germline ends. Germline V gene lookup returns CDR1 MRHNA and CDR2 SNTAGT. The CDR3 consists of 14 residues. The CDR3 DNA sequence: TGTGCCAGCAGTGAAGTCCCGGGAAATCAGCCCCAGCATTTT. Amino acids: CASSEVPGNQPQHF.

The chain recombines TRBV7-3 with TRBJ1-1; D gene unclear. Trimming shortened V by 1 base and J by 0 bases, and 12 bases separated the two germline ends. This CDR3 has 16 residues. Germline CDR1 SGHTA, CDR2 FQGTGA. The CDR3: CASSLNSGQVNTEAFF. The CDR3 DNA reads as TGTGCCAGCAGCTTAAATTCTGGTCAGGTGAACACTGAAGCTTTCTTT.

This chain links TRBV28 with TRBJ1-5; 7 bases line up with TRBD1. With V trimmed by 2 bases and J by 2 bases, 3 bases remained unmatched. The CDR3 loop spans 15 amino acids. Germline V gives CDR1 MDHEN, CDR2 SYDVKM. This chain's CDR3 is CASSLPTGGNQPQHF. The CDR3 DNA sequence: TGTGCCAGCAGTTTACCTACAGGGGGCAATCAGCCCCAGCATTTT.

DNA of the CDR3: TGTGCCAGCAGCTTGGAGGGGGCCGGGGAGCTGTTTTTT. It translates to CASSLEGAGELFF. This chain uses TRBV11-2 with TRBJ2-2, with D perhaps given as TRBD1 or TRBD2 (6 bases each). The germline V and J ends were trimmed by 3 bases and 6 bases, with 8 bases remaining between them. This CDR3 contains 13 residues. Per germline, CDR1 SGHAT and CDR2 FQNNGV.

V is TRBV6-1 and J is TRBJ1-1, with TRBD1 matching 10 bases. The V segment lost 3 bases and the J segment 3 bases; nucleotides outside the gene matches: 10. This CDR3 is built from 17 residues. CDR1 is MNHNS, CDR2 SASEGT, per germline. Here the CDR3 reads CASSDPPATGGHTEAFF. Written as DNA, the CDR3 is TGTGCCAGCAGTGACCCACCCGCGACAGGGGGCCACACTGAAGCTTTCTTT.

J is TRBJ1-6 and V is TRBV7-9; D possibly corresponds to TRBD1 (5 bases). Between the trimmed V and J ends, which lost 0 bases and 10 bases, there was a span of 7 bases. This CDR3 is built from 13 residues. Germline values: CDR1 SEHNR, CDR2 FQNEAQ (reference sequence). The CDR3 nucleotides are TGTGCCAGCAGCTTAGCGGGGGTGTCACCCCTCCACTTT. This translates into CASSLAGVSPLHF.

The V gene is TRBV29-1, the J gene TRBJ1-2; 10 bases align to TRBD1. The CDR3 totals 12 residues. V shed 7 bases, J shed 8 bases, and the junction held 7 bases outside the gene matches. CDR1 is SQVTM and CDR2 is ANQGSEA in the germline V gene. The DNA of the CDR3 is TGCAGCGGAGGGACAGGGGAAATCGGCTACACCTTC. This sequence encodes CSGGTGEIGYTF.

The chain uses TRBV5-1 and TRBJ2-5, with D possibly called TRBD1 or TRBD2 (6 bases each). The ends were cut back, 5 bases at V and 4 bases at J, with 21 bases in the middle. CDR3 length: 16 residues. CDR1 SGHRS and CDR2 YFSETQ come from the germline V gene. This CDR3 reads CASSPQGGSVGETQYF. DNA of the CDR3: TGCGCCAGCAGTCCCCAAGGGGGGAGCGTAGGAGAGACCCAGTACTTC.

This chain joins TRBV5-1 and TRBJ1-4; 10 bases are a match to TRBD1. CDR1 SGHRS and CDR2 YFSETQ come from the germline V gene. The CDR3 is 16 amino acids. V was clipped by 1 base and J by 5 bases; unmatched bases: 5. CDR3 residues: CASSLLGQGRNEKLFF. The CDR3 nucleotides read TGCGCCAGCAGCTTGTTGGGACAGGGGCGGAATGAAAAACTGTTTTTT.

The V call is TRBV6-5, the J call TRBJ1-6, with D unresolved. CDR1 is MNHEY and CDR2 is SVGAGI in the germline V gene. The length of the CDR3 is 14 residues. V shed 5 bases and J shed 6 bases, with 11 bases lying between them. CDR3 DNA sequence: TGTGCCAGCAGTCCCGTCCTAACTAATTCACCCCTCCACTTT. It encodes CASSPVLTNSPLHF.

This chain uses TRBV2 with TRBJ1-6; D is uncertain. The CDR3 totals 14 residues. Germline CDR1 reads SNHLY; CDR2 reads FYNNEI. With 1 base removed from V and 9 bases from J, the gap between germline ends came to 10 bases. The CDR3: CASSEGVPPSPLHF. The CDR3 nucleotides read TGTGCCAGCAGTGAAGGGGTTCCACCTTCACCCCTCCACTTT.

The V call is TRBV7-9, the J call TRBJ1-6, with D tentatively TRBD1 (5 bases). CDR3 length: 14 amino acids. Germline values: CDR1 SEHNR, CDR2 FQNEAQ (reference sequence). The germline V and J ends were trimmed by 3 bases and 5 bases, with 8 bases remaining between them. The CDR3 loop is CASSFGADNSPLHF. In DNA, the CDR3 is TGTGCCAGCAGCTTTGGGGCAGATAATTCACCCCTCCACTTT.